The following is a T cell receptor beta chain sequence with its context. The CDR3 is 12 amino acids. Germline V gene lookup returns CDR1 MNHNS and CDR2 SASEGT. Trimming left V 5 bases short and J 4 bases short, with 9 bases between. The data derive from a study of regulatory T cells in long-lasting Graves disease. Study at large: In persistent Graves' disease, antithyroid drugs had been taken for over 5 years and TSH receptor antibodies stayed positive.

Sequencing libraries for TCR beta were prepared with iRepertoire HTBI primers and Arm-PCR of CDR3 regions. Study processing details: Gene usage covered some 66 TRBV and 13 to 15 TRBJ segments. TCRdb reprocessed the multiplex PCR reads with MiXCR, giving one entry per CDR3 protein. Here the V and J calls rest on TCRdb's processing, not on the authors' analysis. The sample has 600,000 to 850,000 distinct CDR3 sequences, 25% to 35% seen once. The time point here: persistent/refractory GD, antithyroid drugs over 5 years with positive TRAb. Isolated PBMC RNA provided the starting material for the TCR library.

This sequence originates from a female donor with Graves disease. Sample: peripheral blood mononuclear cells (PBMCs), taken when the disease was refractory, from a patient treated with antithyroid drugs. The V call is TRBV6-1, the J call TRBJ2-7, with unresolved D. For the CDR3, the DNA is TGTGCCAGCAGTAGGCTTCAATACGAGCAGTACTTC. Translation: CASSRLQYEQYF.